Listed below are T cell receptor beta chains from one sample, sequenced in a study of blood T cells in healthy people across ages. MiXCR was run by TCRdb on the 5' RACE reads, yielding one entry per CDR3 protein. The table lists about 680,000 distinct CDR3 sequences, roughly 50% of them singletons. Input material: blood. These receptors were obtained from a woman aged 55 to 70 in good health. Both conserved end residues are part of each CDR3. D genes are given only for firm matches. A clone size is listed for some rows: how often the clone was seen (once, few, many), or a class if it is expanded.

clone_size,v_call,d_call,j_call,cdr3_aa,cdr3_nt
.,TRBV6-6,.,TRBJ2-7,CACRHRESYEQYF,TGTGCCTGCAGGCACAGGGAATCCTACGAGCAGTACTTC
.,TRBV5-1,.,TRBJ1-2,CTSSADSYGYTF,TGCACCAGCAGCGCCGACAGCTATGGCTACACCTTC
few,TRBV7-2,.,TRBJ2-6,CASSLGSQGSGANVLTF,TGTGCCAGCAGCTTAGGGTCCCAGGGCTCTGGGGCCAACGTCCTGACTTTC
.,TRBV20-1,TRBD2,TRBJ2-1,CSAPKASGFGNEQFF,TGCAGTGCTCCAAAAGCTAGCGGGTTCGGCAATGAGCAGTTCTTC
.,TRBV27,.,TRBJ2-5,CASAWTQSETQYF,TGTGCCAGCGCATGGACTCAATCAGAGACCCAGTACTTC
.,TRBV20-1,.,TRBJ1-1,CSARDLGNTEAFF,TGCAGTGCTAGAGACCTTGGGAACACTGAAGCTTTCTTT
few,TRBV5-1,.,TRBJ1-2,CASSLSGLDYGYTF,TGCGCCAGCAGCTTATCAGGGTTGGACTATGGCTACACCTTC
.,TRBV12-3/TRBV12-4,TRBD1,TRBJ1-1,CASWDRGRLDTEAFF,TGTGCCAGCTGGGACAGGGGGCGCTTGGACACTGAAGCTTTCTTT
.,TRBV28,.,TRBJ1-2,CASSLRGRPYGYTF,TGTGCCAGCAGTTTACGGGGGCGCCCCTATGGCTACACCTTC
.,TRBV6-1,.,TRBJ2-3,CASSGGTHTDTQYF,TGTGCCAGCAGCGGCGGGACCCACACAGATACGCAGTATTTT
few,TRBV7-7,.,TRBJ2-3,CASSTLGRSTDTQYF,TGTGCTAGCAGCACCTTGGGGCGTAGCACAGATACGCAGTATTTT
.,TRBV20-1,TRBD1,TRBJ1-1,CSASNRGLGGAFF,TGCAGTGCTTCTAACAGGGGGCTAGGTGGGGCTTTCTTT
.,TRBV5-6,.,TRBJ2-3,CASSLLAAGTTDTQYF,TGTGCCAGCAGCCTTTTAGCAGCGGGCACCACAGATACGCAGTATTTT
.,TRBV7-3,TRBD2,TRBJ2-1,CASSLNLGTSGRTEQFF,TGTGCCAGCAGCTTAAACCTCGGGACTAGCGGGAGGACTGAGCAGTTCTTC
few,TRBV20-1,.,TRBJ2-5,CSARDHRVETQYF,TGCAGTGCTAGAGATCACAGGGTGGAGACCCAGTACTTC
.,TRBV18,.,TRBJ2-4,CASSPLLVPKNIQYF,TGTGCCAGCTCACCACTTCTAGTTCCCAAAAACATTCAGTACTTC
many,TRBV20-1,.,TRBJ2-3,CSARDPIRRAGRGTDTQYF,TGCAGTGCTAGAGATCCGATAAGGAGGGCAGGGAGAGGCACAGATACGCAGTATTTT
.,TRBV12-3/TRBV12-4,TRBD1,TRBJ1-2,CASSWSPTGIDYTF,TGTGCCAGCAGTTGGTCTCCGACAGGGATCGACTACACCTTC
.,TRBV9,.,TRBJ2-1,CASSPHPLGNNEQFF,TGTGCCAGCAGCCCACATCCCCTAGGGAACAATGAGCAGTTCTTC
.,TRBV6-2/TRBV6-3,.,TRBJ2-6,CASSPQESGANVLTF,TGTGCCAGCAGTCCACAAGAATCTGGGGCCAACGTCCTGACTTTC
.,TRBV20-1,.,TRBJ2-5,CSADPTGETQYF,TGCAGTGCTGACCCCACGGGAGAGACCCAGTACTTC
many,TRBV20-1,TRBD2,TRBJ2-1,CSARPAGGNNEQFF,TGCAGTGCCCGCCCAGCGGGAGGGAACAATGAGCAGTTCTTC
few,TRBV10-3,.,TRBJ2-3,CAISGWGTTDTQYF,TGTGCCATCAGTGGATGGGGGACTACAGATACGCAGTATTTT
.,TRBV3-1,TRBD2,TRBJ2-1,CASSPDSGIYNEQFF,TGTGCCAGCAGCCCCGATAGCGGGATCTACAATGAGCAGTTCTTC